The clone carrying this TCR beta chain was seen only a few times. The junction had 4 bases not matched to a gene; V was cut back by 2 bases and J by 6 bases. The CDR3 is made up of 14 amino acids. TCRdb analysed the 5' RACE reads with MiXCR anew, one entry per CDR3 protein. The sample lists 300,000 to 400,000 distinct CDR3 sequences; 25% to 30% were seen once. This record belongs to a study of T-cell memory formation after mild COVID-19. Whole-study context: TCR clusters were mostly confined to one donor each.

The chain combines TRBV12-3 or TRBV12-4 with TRBJ2-7, with 10 positions matching TRBD2. The receptor comes from an adult woman who had mild COVID-19 (a few samples of this study predate the infection). Cell type and time point are not known. What was sequenced was PBMCs or a T cell subset sorted from them (not recorded which). The CDR3 spells CASSLSGGAFEQYF. CDR3 sequence (DNA): TGTGCCAGCAGTTTAAGCGGGGGGGCCTTCGAGCAGTACTTC.